The T cell receptor (beta chain) described here comes from a study of coeliac disease. About the study: Coeliac patients had newly diagnosed active disease, refractory type I disease, or gluten-free diet control. Without high-resolution HLA typing, biased TRBV7-2 usage was examined as a proof of principle.

The repertoire was sequenced with immunoSEQ multiplex PCR; TCRdb's copy has only in-frame clones and lacks some. Seen here are roughly 5,100 clones, approximately 69% observed once, and the top ten hold over 11%. CDR3 length equals 15 residues. The ends were cut back, 5 bases at V and 8 bases at J, with 21 bases in the middle. Germline CDR1 is SGHVS and CDR2 is FNYEAQ. Regarding this clone: As yet, its antigen is unknown.

Study outcomes and limitations: Largely private TRB repertoires meant most sequences were sample-unique.

The receptor's source is a woman aged 40 to 50. This chain joins TRBV7-6 and TRBJ1-2; D possibly corresponds to TRBD1 (6 bases). The sample consisted of lymphocytes from the gut lamina propria. CDR3 DNA: TGTGCCAGCAGCATGACTAACAGGGCATCACAGGGCTACACCTTC. Its protein is CASSMTNRASQGYTF.